These 9 T cell receptor beta chains came from one sample sequenced in a study of OX40 agonist ivuxolimab in advanced cancers. Assay: immunoSEQ multiplex PCR; the TCRdb copy retains only in-frame clones and omits some. The sample records roughly 120,000 clones, approximately 90% being singletons. Sequenced material: CD4+ or CD8+ T cells sorted from blood, taken in a trial of the OX40 agonist ivuxolimab. The receptors were sampled from an adult with an advanced solid tumor such as melanoma, head and neck, liver or kidney cancer.

This sequence joins TRBV18 and TRBJ2-3; D not certain. The CDR3 extends over 12 amino acids. Trimming took off 4 bases at V and 6 bases at J, with 8 bases between the two ends. Germline loops: CDR1 KGHSH, CDR2 LQKENI. As DNA, the CDR3 is TGTGCCAGCTCACTAAAGCAGGATACGCAGTATTTT. This codes for CASSLKQDTQYF.

V gene TRBV20-1 combines with J gene TRBJ1-1; D possibly corresponds to TRBD1 (5 bases). Germline CDR1 reads DFQATT; CDR2 reads SNEGSKA (reference sequence). V lost 7 bases to trimming and J lost 6 bases, with 12 bases between them. CDR3 length equals 11 residues. CDR3 nucleotide sequence: TGCAGTGTCGCAGGGTTCCCTGAAGCTTTCTTT. This sequence encodes CSVAGFPEAFF.

This sequence joins TRBV19 and TRBJ1-6; D uncertain. The V and J ends lost 9 bases and 11 bases respectively, with 14 bases between them. Germline V gene sequence: CDR1 LNHDA, CDR2 SQIVND (reference sequence). The CDR3 contains 12 residues. CDR3: CASGSSGTPLHF. The CDR3 DNA reads TGTGCCAGCGGTAGCAGTGGGACACCCCTCCACTTT.

The chain joins TRBV4-1 to TRBJ2-3, with no clear D. In germline, CDR1 is MGHRA, CDR2 YSYEKL. V was shortened by 4 bases and J by 5 bases, with 16 bases between the two germline ends. The CDR3 is 15 amino acids. Written as DNA, the CDR3 is TGCGCCAGCAGCCCCTCCCTCTTTGGGCGAGATACGCAGTATTTT. Its protein is CASSPSLFGRDTQYF.

The chain recombines TRBV7-2 with TRBJ2-5; D is tentatively TRBD1 or TRBD2 (5 bases each). Germline V lookup: CDR1 SGHTA, CDR2 FQGNSA. This CDR3 has 15 amino acids. Trimming left V 0 bases short and J 1 base short, with 9 bases between. The CDR3 region has the DNA TGTGCCAGCAGCTTAGCGACCGGGGCCCAAGAGACCCAGTACTTC. Amino acid sequence: CASSLATGAQETQYF.

This CDR3 reads CASSPSTGNYEQYF. The CDR3 DNA reads as TGTGCCAGCAGCCCCTCGACAGGAAACTACGAGCAGTACTTC. This chain connects TRBV11-2 to TRBJ2-7, with D perhaps matching TRBD1 (6 bases). Trimming left V 5 bases short and J 3 bases short, with 14 bases between. The CDR3 has 14 residues. Germline V gene data show CDR1 as SGHAT and CDR2 as FQNNGV.

The V call is TRBV7-9, the J call TRBJ2-1; 8 nucleotides match TRBD2. Germline V gene data show CDR1 as SEHNR and CDR2 as FQNEAQ (reference sequence). The CDR3 covers 14 residues. The trim removed 4 bases at V and 8 bases at J, leaving 7 bases unmatched. The CDR3 DNA is TGTGCCAGCAGCTCTTGGACTAGCCCCCATGAGCAGTTCTTC. As protein: CASSSWTSPHEQFF. Combining the CDR3 with reference TRBV7-9 and TRBJ2-1 gives the whole variable domain DTGVSQNPRHKITKRGQNVTFRCDPISEHNRLYWYRQTLGQGPEFLTYFQNEAQLEKSRLLSDRFSAERPKGSFSTLEIQRTEQGDSAMYLCASSSWTSPHEQFFGPGTRLTVL.

V usage is TRBV2 and J usage is TRBJ1-2; D uncertain. Germline V gene lookup returns CDR1 SNHLY and CDR2 FYNNEI. The CDR3 consists of 13 residues. The germline V and J ends were trimmed by 4 bases and 4 bases, with 10 bases remaining between them. In nucleotides, the CDR3 is TGTGCCAGCAGTGCCTCGACGGTCTATGGCTACACCTTC. Translated: CASSASTVYGYTF.

The chain has TRBV7-2 and TRBJ1-2; 9 bases are a match to TRBD1. The CDR3 runs to 14 residues. V shed 5 bases, J shed 6 bases, and the junction held 7 bases outside the gene matches. Germline CDR1 is SGHTA and CDR2 is FQGNSA. The CDR3 DNA follows: TGTGCCAGCAGCCCATGGGGGACAGGGAATGGCTACACCTTC. Translated, it gives CASSPWGTGNGYTF.